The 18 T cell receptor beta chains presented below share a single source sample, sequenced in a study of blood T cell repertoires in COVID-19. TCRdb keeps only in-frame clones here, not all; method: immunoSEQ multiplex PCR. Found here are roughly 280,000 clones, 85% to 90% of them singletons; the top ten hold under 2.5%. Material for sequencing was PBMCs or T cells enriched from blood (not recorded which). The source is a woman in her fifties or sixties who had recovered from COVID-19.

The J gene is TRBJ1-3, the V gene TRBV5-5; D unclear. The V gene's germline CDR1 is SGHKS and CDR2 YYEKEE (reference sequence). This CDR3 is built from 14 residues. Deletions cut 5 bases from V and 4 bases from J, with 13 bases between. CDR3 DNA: TGTGCCAGCAGGACGGGGAGTGGGGGAAACACCATATATTTT. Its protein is CASRTGSGGNTIYF.

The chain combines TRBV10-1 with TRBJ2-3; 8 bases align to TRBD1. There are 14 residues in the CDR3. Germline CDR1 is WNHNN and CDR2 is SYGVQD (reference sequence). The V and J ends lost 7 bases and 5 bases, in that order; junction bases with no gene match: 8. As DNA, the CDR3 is TGCGCCAGCAACAAAGCAGGGGGCGGAGATACGCAGTATTTT. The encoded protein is CASNKAGGGDTQYF.

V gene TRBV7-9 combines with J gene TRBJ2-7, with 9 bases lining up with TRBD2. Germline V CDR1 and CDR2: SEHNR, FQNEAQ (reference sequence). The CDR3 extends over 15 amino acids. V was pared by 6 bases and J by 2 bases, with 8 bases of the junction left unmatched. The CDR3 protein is CASRSTSGNTYEQYF. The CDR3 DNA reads TGTGCCAGCAGGTCGACTAGCGGAAATACCTACGAGCAGTACTTC.

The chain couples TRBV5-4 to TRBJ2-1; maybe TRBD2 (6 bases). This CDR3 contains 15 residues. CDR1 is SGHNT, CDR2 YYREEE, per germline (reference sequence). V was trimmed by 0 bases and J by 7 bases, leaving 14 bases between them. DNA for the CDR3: TGTGCCAGCAGCTTGGTCGAGACTAGAAAGAATGAGCAGTTCTTC. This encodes CASSLVETRKNEQFF.

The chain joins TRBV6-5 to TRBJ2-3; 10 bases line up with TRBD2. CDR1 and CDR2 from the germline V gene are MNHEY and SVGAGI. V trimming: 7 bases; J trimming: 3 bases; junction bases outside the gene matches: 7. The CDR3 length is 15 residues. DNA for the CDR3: TGTGCCAGCAAACCCGGACTAGCGGAGACAGATACGCAGTATTTT. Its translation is CASKPGLAETDTQYF.

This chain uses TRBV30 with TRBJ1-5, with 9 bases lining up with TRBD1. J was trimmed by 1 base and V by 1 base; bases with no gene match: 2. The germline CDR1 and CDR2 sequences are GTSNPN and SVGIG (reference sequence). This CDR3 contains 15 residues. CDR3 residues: CAWSGDRVSNQPQHF. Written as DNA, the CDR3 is TGTGCCTGGAGTGGGGACAGGGTGAGCAATCAGCCCCAGCATTTT.

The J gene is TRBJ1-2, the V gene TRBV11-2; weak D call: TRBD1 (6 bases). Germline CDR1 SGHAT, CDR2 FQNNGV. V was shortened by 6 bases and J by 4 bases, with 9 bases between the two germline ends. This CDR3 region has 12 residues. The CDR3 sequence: CASRDSRYGYTF. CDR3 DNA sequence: TGTGCCAGCAGGGACAGTCGCTATGGCTACACCTTC.

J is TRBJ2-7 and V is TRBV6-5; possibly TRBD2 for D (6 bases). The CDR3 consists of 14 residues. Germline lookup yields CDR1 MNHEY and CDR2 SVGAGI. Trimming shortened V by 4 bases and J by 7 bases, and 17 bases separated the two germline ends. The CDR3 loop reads CASSSSGPAGEQYF. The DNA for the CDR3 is TGTGCCAGCAGTTCCTCGGGTCCGGCGGGGGAGCAGTACTTC.

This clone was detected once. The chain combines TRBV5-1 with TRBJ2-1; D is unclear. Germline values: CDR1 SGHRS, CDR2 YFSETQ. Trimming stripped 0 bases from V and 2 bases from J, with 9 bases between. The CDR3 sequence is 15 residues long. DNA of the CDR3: TGCGCCAGCAGCTTGGCTTCTCCTACCTACAATGAGCAGTTCTTC. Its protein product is CASSLASPTYNEQFF.

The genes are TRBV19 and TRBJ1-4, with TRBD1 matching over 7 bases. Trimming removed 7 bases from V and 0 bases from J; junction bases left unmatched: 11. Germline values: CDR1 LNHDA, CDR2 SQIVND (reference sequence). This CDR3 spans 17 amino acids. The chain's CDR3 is CASNRQGQFATNEKLFF. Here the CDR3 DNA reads TGTGCCAGTAACCGACAGGGACAGTTTGCAACTAATGAAAAACTGTTTTTT.

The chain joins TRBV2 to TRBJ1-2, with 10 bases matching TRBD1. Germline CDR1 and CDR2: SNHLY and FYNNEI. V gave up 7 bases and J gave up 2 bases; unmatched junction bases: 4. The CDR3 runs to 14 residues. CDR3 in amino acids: CASTPGQGNYGYTF. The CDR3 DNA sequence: TGTGCCAGCACCCCGGGACAGGGGAACTATGGCTACACCTTC.

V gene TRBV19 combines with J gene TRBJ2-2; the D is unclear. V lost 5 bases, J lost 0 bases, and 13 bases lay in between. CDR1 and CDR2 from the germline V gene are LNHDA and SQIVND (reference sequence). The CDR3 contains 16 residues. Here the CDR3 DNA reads TGTGCCAGTAGTCCCGCACCAGGCACGAACACCGGGGAGCTGTTTTTT. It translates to CASSPAPGTNTGELFF. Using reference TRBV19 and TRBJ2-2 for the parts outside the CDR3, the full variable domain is DGGITQSPKYLFRKEGQNVTLSCEQNLNHDAMYWYRQDPGQGLRLIYYSQIVNDFQKGDIAEGYSVSREKKESFPLTVTSAQKNPTAFYLCASSPAPGTNTGELFFGEGSRLTVL.

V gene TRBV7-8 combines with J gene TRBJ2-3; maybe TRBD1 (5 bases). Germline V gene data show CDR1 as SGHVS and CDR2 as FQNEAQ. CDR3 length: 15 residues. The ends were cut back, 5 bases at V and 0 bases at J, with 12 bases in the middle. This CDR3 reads CASSTTVVSTDTQYF. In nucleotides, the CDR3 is TGTGCCAGCAGCACGACAGTAGTTAGCACAGATACGCAGTATTTT.

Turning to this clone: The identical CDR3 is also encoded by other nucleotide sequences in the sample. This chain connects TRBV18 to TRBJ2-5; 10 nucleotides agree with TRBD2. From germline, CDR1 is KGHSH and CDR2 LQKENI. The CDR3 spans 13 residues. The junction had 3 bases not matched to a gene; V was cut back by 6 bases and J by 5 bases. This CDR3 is CASSPAGGETQYF. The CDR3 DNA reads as TGTGCCAGCTCTCCAGCGGGGGGGGAGACCCAGTACTTC.

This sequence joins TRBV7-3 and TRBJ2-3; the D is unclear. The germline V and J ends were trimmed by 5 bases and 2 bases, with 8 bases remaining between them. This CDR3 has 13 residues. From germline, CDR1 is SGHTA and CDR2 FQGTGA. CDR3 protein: CASSRLNTDTQYF. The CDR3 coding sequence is TGTGCCAGCAGCCGACTTAACACAGATACGCAGTATTTT.

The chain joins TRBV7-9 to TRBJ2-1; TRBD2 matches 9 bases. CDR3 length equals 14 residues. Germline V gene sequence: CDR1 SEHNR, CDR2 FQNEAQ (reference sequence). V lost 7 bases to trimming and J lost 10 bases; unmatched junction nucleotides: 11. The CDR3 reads CASTFAASGMEQFF. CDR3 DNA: TGTGCCAGCACCTTTGCTGCTAGCGGGATGGAGCAGTTCTTC.

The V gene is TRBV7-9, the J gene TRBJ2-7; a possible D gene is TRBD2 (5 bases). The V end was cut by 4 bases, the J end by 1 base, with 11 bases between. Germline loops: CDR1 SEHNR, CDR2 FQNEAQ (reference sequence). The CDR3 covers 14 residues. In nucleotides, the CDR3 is TGTGCCAGCAGCTATAGGGAGACGTCCTACGAGCAGTACTTC. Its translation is CASSYRETSYEQYF.

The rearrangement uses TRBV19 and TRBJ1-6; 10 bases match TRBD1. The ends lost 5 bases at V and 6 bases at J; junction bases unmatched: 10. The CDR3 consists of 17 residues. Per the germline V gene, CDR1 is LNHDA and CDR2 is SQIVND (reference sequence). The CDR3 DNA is TGTGCCAGTAGTGCACCGGGACAGGGGATCCTTAATTCACCCCTCCACTTT. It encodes CASSAPGQGILNSPLHF.